This T cell receptor beta chain comes out of a study of cytomegalovirus exposure and HLA in healthy donors. This CDR3 is built from 15 residues. The germline CDR1 and CDR2 sequences are MDHEN and SYDVKM. V dropped 7 bases and J dropped 0 bases, with 13 bases sitting between them. With respect to this clone: Its antigen remains unknown.

Study-wide results and caveats: TCR sequences were mostly rare, though some public TCRs occurred in many donors. 150 or so TCR beta chains were listed as cytomegalovirus-associated.

The donors were part of the validation cohort, which consisted of about 130 subjects and was separate from the first cohort of about 650 subjects. The assay was immunoSEQ multiplex PCR, and TCRdb's table has in-frame clones only and misses some. Of 250,000 to 400,000 clones listed, approximately 86% were seen once; the top ten hold 1.2%. The J gene is TRBJ2-1, the V gene TRBV28; D ambiguous. The origin of this receptor is a woman aged 25 to 45 in good health and CMV-seropositive. Sequencing input: PBMCs. In nucleotides, the CDR3 is TGTGCCAGCACCCCCGGGCCAAGCTCCTACAATGAGCAGTTCTTC. Protein sequence: CASTPGPSSYNEQFF. Complete variable domain (other parts from reference TRBV28 and TRBJ2-1): DVKVTQSSRYLVKRTGEKVFLECVQDMDHENMFWYRQDPGLGLRLIYFSYDVKMKEKGDIPEGYSVSREKKERFSLILESASTNQTSMYLCASTPGPSSYNEQFFGPGTRLTVL.